A selection of T cell receptor beta chains follows, all from one sample in a study of monozygotic twins with inflammatory bowel disease. From its re-call of the 5' RACE reads, TCRdb lists each CDR3 protein once, without DNA. The clone table shows 150,000 to 200,000 distinct CDR3 sequences, with the ten largest holding roughly 7%. The sequenced material came from blood. Receptor source: a human donor with ulcerative colitis or Crohn's disease, or a healthy co-twin of an affected twin (not recorded which). Both conserved end residues are part of each CDR3.

V,J,CDR3
TRBV5-1,TRBJ1-3,CASSLNRNSGNTIYF
TRBV20-1,TRBJ2-2,CSAGGGGPSGGELFF
TRBV12-3/TRBV12-4,TRBJ1-1,CASSYQGAPTEAFF
TRBV12-3/TRBV12-4,TRBJ2-2,CASKFWTGNTGELFF
TRBV11-2,TRBJ2-7,CASSPTGGEQYF
TRBV27,TRBJ2-3,CASSTRDRVGDTQYF
TRBV25-1,TRBJ1-2,CASTTADYGYTF
TRBV15,TRBJ2-2,CATSRDKSTGELFF
TRBV20-1,TRBJ2-4,CSAAYKMAKNIQYF
TRBV12-3/TRBV12-4,TRBJ2-2,CASSLQLAGVIHWNTGELFF
TRBV30,TRBJ1-1,CAWSPGGQGAEAFF
TRBV7-2,TRBJ2-2,CASEGQGLGTGELFF
TRBV28,TRBJ2-3,CASSSGQGSTDTQYF
TRBV29-1,TRBJ2-3,CSVGTRKDTQYF
TRBV4-3,TRBJ1-5,CASSQDWTGGQPQHF
TRBV7-9,TRBJ1-1,CASSLSGIRDIPSGGTEAFF
TRBV12-3/TRBV12-4,TRBJ2-7,CASRDDFLWEQYF
TRBV20-1,TRBJ2-3,CSASGGLTDTQYF
TRBV25-1,TRBJ2-3,CASSEWVSGATDTQYF
TRBV10-3,TRBJ1-1,CAISGTALNTEAFF
TRBV18,TRBJ2-7,CASSPLGRAREQYF
TRBV28,TRBJ2-3,CASSSPGQVTDTQYF
TRBV9,TRBJ2-1,CASSRSLGELNEQFF
TRBV4-3,TRBJ2-7,CASSQEWVGHYAYEQYF
TRBV20-1,TRBJ1-2,CSAVTSDRTLNYGYTF
TRBV7-3,TRBJ2-7,CASSPGTSGMYEQYF
TRBV20-1,TRBJ2-3,CSALSGTGGTDTQYF
TRBV5-1,TRBJ2-7,CASSLGPKGVYEQYF
TRBV28,TRBJ2-1,CASSPLAGRSYNEQFF
TRBV3-1,TRBJ2-5,CATLDFQETQYF
TRBV7-6,TRBJ2-5,CASSLALPQETQYF
TRBV19,TRBJ1-2,CASTRRANYGYTF
TRBV20-1,TRBJ1-3,CSASPPLGGNTIYF
TRBV7-2,TRBJ2-1,CASSLRGTSSNEQFF
TRBV6-1,TRBJ1-1,CASSRRDNTEAFF
TRBV28,TRBJ1-4,CASSPGTAVSFF
TRBV5-6,TRBJ2-3,CASSLATGADTQYF
TRBV12-3/TRBV12-4,TRBJ2-7,CATSTWAGTRSYEQYF
TRBV20-1,TRBJ2-7,CSASHGDSPWEQYF
TRBV7-9,TRBJ2-2,CASLTGGRGAGELFF
TRBV10-3,TRBJ2-1,CAISAGVTRPYNEQFF
TRBV30,TRBJ1-2,CAWSFPGPGGYTF
TRBV10-3,TRBJ2-2,CAISVSREGPNTGELFF
TRBV5-6,TRBJ2-7,CASSFGTGDREQYF
TRBV24-1,TRBJ2-1,CATSDSGTENYNEQFF
TRBV7-8,TRBJ1-6,CASSLAVGNSHSPLHF
TRBV19,TRBJ2-7,CASSIGGQPSSYEQYF
TRBV19,TRBJ2-7,CASSKLTSGSDEQYF
TRBV7-9,TRBJ2-1,CASSLGGVLSYNEQFF
TRBV4-1,TRBJ2-4,CASRLGRDRGNIQYF
TRBV20-1,TRBJ1-2,CSAADRTDYGYTF
TRBV5-1,TRBJ2-3,CASSWDSQRKDTQYF
TRBV20-1,TRBJ2-7,CSASPRIQGEQYF
TRBV6-2/TRBV6-3,TRBJ1-4,CASRPQGATNEKLFF
TRBV5-1,TRBJ2-4,CASSLGPGDIQYF
TRBV2,TRBJ2-7,CASSGLGSGGAYEQYF
TRBV6-5,TRBJ1-1,CASSYSRGGAHLVTEAFF